These T cell receptor beta chains were read from a single sample in a study of cytomegalovirus exposure and HLA in healthy donors. Assay: immunoSEQ multiplex PCR; the TCRdb copy retains only in-frame clones and omits some. The sample shows 130,000 or so clones, 75% to 90% of them seen only once. Material: PBMCs. The receptor set was obtained from a man younger than 40 in good health and CMV-seronegative. CDR3s include the opening cysteine and the closing phenylalanine or tryptophan. The order of the fields is V gene, J gene, D gene, clone size, CDR3 protein, CDR3 DNA. D genes are given only for firm matches. Rows may omit the clone size; those that give it use once, few, many or a size class.

v_call: TRBV10-1; j_call: TRBJ2-3; d_call: TRBD1; clone_size: .; cdr3_aa: CASSADRVNFWQYF; cdr3_nt: TGCGCCAGCAGCGCAGACAGGGTAAATTTTTGGCAGTATTTT
v_call: TRBV5-4; j_call: TRBJ2-1; d_call: .; clone_size: once; cdr3_aa: CASSLGSHSHEQFF; cdr3_nt: TGTGCCAGCAGCTTGGGTTCCCATTCCCATGAGCAGTTCTTC
v_call: TRBV7-9; j_call: TRBJ2-1; d_call: TRBD2; clone_size: .; cdr3_aa: CASSLASSGGLSYNEQFF; cdr3_nt: TGTGCCAGCAGCTTAGCATCTAGCGGGGGGTTATCCTACAATGAGCAGTTCTTC
v_call: TRBV5-1; j_call: TRBJ2-1; d_call: TRBD1; clone_size: .; cdr3_aa: CASSPQGHNEQFF; cdr3_nt: TGCGCCAGCAGCCCACAGGGGCATAATGAGCAGTTCTTC
v_call: TRBV5-6; j_call: TRBJ2-3; d_call: TRBD2; clone_size: .; cdr3_aa: CASSWGGGDTQYF; cdr3_nt: TGTGCCAGCAGCTGGGGCGGGGGGGATACGCAGTATTTT
v_call: TRBV18; j_call: TRBJ2-2; d_call: .; clone_size: few; cdr3_aa: CASSLNGELFF; cdr3_nt: TGTGCCAGCTCACTAAACGGGGAGCTGTTTTTT
v_call: TRBV5-1; j_call: TRBJ2-7; d_call: TRBD1; clone_size: .; cdr3_aa: CASSSGQGQAQYF; cdr3_nt: TGCGCCAGCAGCTCGGGACAGGGCCAAGCGCAGTACTTC
v_call: TRBV4-1; j_call: TRBJ2-3; d_call: TRBD1; clone_size: once; cdr3_aa: CASSQDLTGGWSSTDTQYF; cdr3_nt: TGCGCCAGCAGCCAAGACCTAACAGGGGGATGGAGTAGCACAGATACGCAGTATTTT
v_call: TRBV13; j_call: TRBJ1-6; d_call: .; clone_size: .; cdr3_aa: CASSPGVVDSPLHF; cdr3_nt: TGTGCCAGCAGCCCAGGGGTAGTAGATTCACCCCTCCACTTT
v_call: TRBV14; j_call: TRBJ1-1; d_call: TRBD1; clone_size: .; cdr3_aa: CASSQDRDRGRNTEAFF; cdr3_nt: TGTGCCAGCAGCCAAGATAGGGACAGGGGGAGGAACACTGAAGCTTTCTTT
v_call: TRBV7-2; j_call: TRBJ1-5; d_call: .; clone_size: .; cdr3_aa: CASSDRNQAQHF; cdr3_nt: TGTGCCAGCAGCGATAGAAATCAAGCCCAGCATTTT
v_call: TRBV10-1; j_call: TRBJ2-7; d_call: .; clone_size: .; cdr3_aa: CASMRYEQYF; cdr3_nt: TGCGCCAGCATGCGCTACGAGCAGTACTTC
v_call: TRBV5-4; j_call: TRBJ1-1; d_call: TRBD1; clone_size: .; cdr3_aa: CASSSTGGSEAFF; cdr3_nt: TGTGCCAGCAGCTCAACAGGGGGCTCTGAAGCTTTCTTT
v_call: TRBV18; j_call: TRBJ2-4; d_call: .; clone_size: .; cdr3_aa: CASSTGTGGNIQYF; cdr3_nt: TGTGCCAGCTCGACAGGGACTGGGGGAAACATTCAGTACTTC
v_call: TRBV5-1; j_call: TRBJ2-2; d_call: TRBD2; clone_size: .; cdr3_aa: CASSLEPSGGNTGELFF; cdr3_nt: TGCGCCAGCAGCTTGGAGCCTAGCGGGGGAAACACCGGGGAGCTGTTTTTT
v_call: TRBV28; j_call: TRBJ1-2; d_call: .; clone_size: .; cdr3_aa: CASSFIGAVGYTF; cdr3_nt: TGTGCCAGCAGTTTTATAGGGGCGGTCGGCTACACCTTC
v_call: TRBV2; j_call: TRBJ1-6; d_call: TRBD1; clone_size: .; cdr3_aa: CASSVGQGRNSPLHF; cdr3_nt: TGTGCCAGCAGTGTTGGACAGGGCCGCAATTCACCCCTCCACTTT
v_call: TRBV7-9; j_call: TRBJ1-2; d_call: .; clone_size: .; cdr3_aa: CSSSLLPPRTADGYTF; cdr3_nt: TGTTCCAGCAGCTTACTACCCCCGCGGACAGCGGATGGCTACACCTTC
v_call: TRBV19; j_call: TRBJ2-4; d_call: .; clone_size: few; cdr3_aa: CASSLAKNIQYF; cdr3_nt: TGTGCCAGTAGCCTAGCCAAAAACATTCAGTACTTC
v_call: TRBV7-9; j_call: TRBJ2-1; d_call: .; clone_size: .; cdr3_aa: CASSLDSDEQFF; cdr3_nt: TGTGCCAGCAGCTTAGACTCGGATGAGCAGTTCTTC
v_call: TRBV4-3; j_call: TRBJ2-7; d_call: TRBD2; clone_size: .; cdr3_aa: CASSQDFLISGGHYEQYF; cdr3_nt: TGCGCCAGCAGCCAAGATTTTTTGATTAGCGGGGGCCACTACGAGCAGTACTTC
v_call: TRBV7-8; j_call: TRBJ1-1; d_call: .; clone_size: .; cdr3_aa: CASSLGGLHEAMNTEAFF; cdr3_nt: TGTGCCAGCAGCTTAGGGGGGCTGCATGAGGCTATGAACACTGAAGCTTTCTTT
v_call: TRBV11-2; j_call: TRBJ2-4; d_call: TRBD2; clone_size: once; cdr3_aa: CASSTRTSGGAAKNIQYF; cdr3_nt: TGTGCCAGCAGCACACGGACTAGCGGGGGGGCCGCCAAAAACATTCAGTACTTC